This TCR beta chain was observed in a study of T cell responses to AZD1222 COVID-19 vaccine. The germline gives CDR1 MNHNS, CDR2 SASEGT. The CDR3 is 13 amino acids. The ends were cut back, 2 bases at V and 8 bases at J, with 12 bases in the middle. The table came from immunoSEQ multiplex PCR; TCRdb's copy has only in-frame clones and leaves some out. The table has 130,000 to 150,000 clones, 82% seen once. Sequencing was performed on peripheral blood, taken on day 0 of MenACWY control vaccination. The chain employs TRBV6-1 and TRBJ1-2; no clear D gene. The sequence was collected from an adult in good health. CDR3 coding DNA: TGTGCCAGCAGTGAAAGGGATAGTGGCGGCTACACCTTC. This codes for CASSERDSGGYTF.